These 6 T cell receptor beta chains were all obtained from the same sample, sequenced in a study of T cell responses to AZD1222 COVID-19 vaccine. The repertoire was sequenced with immunoSEQ multiplex PCR; TCRdb's copy has only in-frame clones and lacks some. The table records about 130,000 clones, around 94% of them present only once. Source: peripheral blood, taken on day 0 of AZD1222 vaccination. The receptors come from an adult in good health.

This chain joins TRBV5-1 and TRBJ2-1; 7 bases are a match to TRBD2. The CDR3 contains 14 residues. Germline CDR1 reads SGHRS; CDR2 reads YFSETQ. Germline trimming cut 5 bases from V and 7 bases from J; bases unmatched to any gene: 9. Written as DNA, the CDR3 is TGCGCCAGCAGATGGAGCGGGGAGGTTAATGAGCAGTTCTTC. Its translation: CASRWSGEVNEQFF.

This rearrangement joins TRBV24-1 to TRBJ1-5, with 9 nucleotides matching TRBD1. Trimming removed 4 bases from V and 5 bases from J; junction bases left unmatched: 5. Germline lookup yields CDR1 KGHDR and CDR2 SFDVKD. This CDR3 has 15 residues. The CDR3 coding sequence is TGTGCCACCAGTGACTCGGGACAGGGCTATCAGCCCCAGCATTTT. Protein sequence: CATSDSGQGYQPQHF.

The genes are TRBV7-9 and TRBJ1-2; a possible D gene is TRBD1 (6 bases). The CDR3 consists of 18 residues. The germline gives CDR1 SEHNR, CDR2 FQNEAQ (reference sequence). The V and J ends lost 2 bases and 1 base respectively, with 20 bases between them. The DNA of the CDR3 is TGTGCCAGCAGCTTACCTGGACAGAGAAGTAACATTAACTATGGCTACACCTTC. Translated: CASSLPGQRSNINYGYTF.

This clone was detected only once. The chain has TRBV27 and TRBJ1-1; D is uncertain. The CDR3 sequence is 14 residues long. V lost 5 bases and J lost 2, with 12 bases in between. Germline CDR1 MNHEY, CDR2 SMNVEV (reference sequence). The CDR3 DNA reads as TGTGCCAGCAGTACGGGCAAACCTAACACTGAAGCTTTCTTT. It specifies CASSTGKPNTEAFF.

V usage is TRBV4-1 and J usage is TRBJ1-1; D possibly corresponds to TRBD1 (5 bases). The length of the CDR3 is 16 residues. Germline-derived CDR1 and CDR2 are MGHRA and YSYEKL. Trimming took off 0 bases at V and 1 base at J, with 12 bases between the two ends. The CDR3 loop is CASSQEETVWNTEAFF. Written as DNA, the CDR3 is TGCGCCAGCAGCCAAGAGGAGACAGTTTGGAACACTGAAGCTTTCTTT.

V is TRBV5-5 and J is TRBJ1-3; D uncertain. V shed 7 bases and J shed 0 bases, with 14 bases lying between them. The CDR3 loop spans 15 amino acids. Germline loops: CDR1 SGHKS, CDR2 YYEKEE (reference sequence). The CDR3 here is CASGTAANSGNTIYF. The CDR3 nucleotides are TGTGCCAGCGGAACAGCCGCAAACTCTGGAAACACCATATATTTT.